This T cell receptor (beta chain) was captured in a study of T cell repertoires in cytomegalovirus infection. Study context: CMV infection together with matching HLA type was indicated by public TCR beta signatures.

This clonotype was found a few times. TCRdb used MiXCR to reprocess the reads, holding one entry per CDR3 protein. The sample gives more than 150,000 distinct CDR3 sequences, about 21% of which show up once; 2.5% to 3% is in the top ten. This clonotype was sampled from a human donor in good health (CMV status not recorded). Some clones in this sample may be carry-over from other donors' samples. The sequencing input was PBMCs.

The CDR3 sequence: CASSLIVAGVRNEQFF. The CDR3 DNA reads as TGTGCCAGCAGCTTAATAGTAGCGGGAGTGAGGAATGAGCAGTTCTTC. The V call is TRBV7-9, the J call TRBJ2-1; 9 bases are shared with TRBD2. This CDR3 is built from 16 residues. Germline CDR1 SEHNR, CDR2 FQNEAQ (reference sequence). Germline trimming cut 2 bases from V and 7 bases from J; bases unmatched to any gene: 9.